This T cell receptor (beta chain) stems from a study of blood T cell repertoires in COVID-19. Study summary: The analysed material was cDNA or gDNA that came from T cells, B-cell-depleted T cells, or PBMCs.

V gave up 4 bases and J gave up 8 bases, with 14 bases separating them. The CDR3 loop spans 13 amino acids. In the original workflow: How many nucleated cells were present was estimated from reference gene primer amplification. Sequenced by immunoSEQ multiplex PCR; TCRdb stores in-frame clones only, minus some. V, J and clone size are those of that table, while D and trimming were read from the DNA. The data hold fewer than 200,000 clones, with about 90% observed a single time. This chain connects TRBV12-3 or TRBV12-4 to TRBJ1-2, with D unclear. Sequences were obtained from PBMCs or T cells enriched from blood (not recorded which). The clonotype was recovered from a human donor with acute COVID-19. The donor label of this sample is uncertain. The DNA of the CDR3 is TGTGCCAGCAGTTCCGAGGGAATCAGAGGCTACACCTTC. Amino acid sequence: CASSSEGIRGYTF.